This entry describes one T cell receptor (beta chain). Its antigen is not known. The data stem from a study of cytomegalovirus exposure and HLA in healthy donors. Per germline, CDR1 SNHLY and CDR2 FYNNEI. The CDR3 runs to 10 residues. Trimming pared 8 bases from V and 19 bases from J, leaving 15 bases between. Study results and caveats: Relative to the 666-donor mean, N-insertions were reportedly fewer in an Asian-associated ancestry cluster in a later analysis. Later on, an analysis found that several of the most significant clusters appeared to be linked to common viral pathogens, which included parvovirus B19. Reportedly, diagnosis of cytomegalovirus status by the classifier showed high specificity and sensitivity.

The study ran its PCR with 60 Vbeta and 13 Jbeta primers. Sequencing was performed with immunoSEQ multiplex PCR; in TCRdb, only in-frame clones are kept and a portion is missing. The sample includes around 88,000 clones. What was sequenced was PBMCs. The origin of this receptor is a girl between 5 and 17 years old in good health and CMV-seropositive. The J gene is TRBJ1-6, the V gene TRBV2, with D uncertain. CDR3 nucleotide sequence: TGTGCCAGCGGCGGGGTCGCCCCGCACTTT. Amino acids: CASGGVAPHF.